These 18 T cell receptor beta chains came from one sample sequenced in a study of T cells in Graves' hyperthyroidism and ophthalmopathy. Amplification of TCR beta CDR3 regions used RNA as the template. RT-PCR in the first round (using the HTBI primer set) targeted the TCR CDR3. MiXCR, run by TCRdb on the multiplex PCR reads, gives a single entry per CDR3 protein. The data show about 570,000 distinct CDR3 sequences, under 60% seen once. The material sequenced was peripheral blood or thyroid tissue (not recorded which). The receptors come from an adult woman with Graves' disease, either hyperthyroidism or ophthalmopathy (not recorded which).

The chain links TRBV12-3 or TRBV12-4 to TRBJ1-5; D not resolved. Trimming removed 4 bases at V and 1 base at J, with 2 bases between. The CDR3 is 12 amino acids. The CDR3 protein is CASSWSNQPQHF. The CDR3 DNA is TGTGCCAGCAGTTGGAGCAATCAGCCCCAGCATTTT.

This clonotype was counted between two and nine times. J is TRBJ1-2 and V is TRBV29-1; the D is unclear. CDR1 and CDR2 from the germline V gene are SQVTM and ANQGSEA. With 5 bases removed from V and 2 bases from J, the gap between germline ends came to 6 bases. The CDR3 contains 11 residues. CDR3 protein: CSVTQNYGYTF. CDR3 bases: TGCAGCGTTACGCAGAACTATGGCTACACCTTC.

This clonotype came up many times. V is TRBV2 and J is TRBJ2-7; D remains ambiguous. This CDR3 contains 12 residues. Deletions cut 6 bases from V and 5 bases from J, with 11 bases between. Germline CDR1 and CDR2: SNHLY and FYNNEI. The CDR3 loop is CASRLPSDEQYF. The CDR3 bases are TGTGCCAGCAGGTTACCTAGTGACGAGCAGTACTTC.

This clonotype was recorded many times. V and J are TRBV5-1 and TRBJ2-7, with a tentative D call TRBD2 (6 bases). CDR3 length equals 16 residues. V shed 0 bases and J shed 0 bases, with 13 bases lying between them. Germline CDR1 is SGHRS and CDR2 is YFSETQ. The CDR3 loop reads CASSLGPSGSSYEQYF. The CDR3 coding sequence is TGCGCCAGCAGCTTGGGACCGTCCGGGAGCTCCTACGAGCAGTACTTC.

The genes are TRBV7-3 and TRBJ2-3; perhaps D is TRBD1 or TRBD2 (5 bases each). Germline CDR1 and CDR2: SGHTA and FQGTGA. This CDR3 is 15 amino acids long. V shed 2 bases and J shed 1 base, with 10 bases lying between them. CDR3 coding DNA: TGTGCCAGCAGCTTATGGGACGCGGGCACAGATACGCAGTATTTT. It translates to CASSLWDAGTDTQYF.

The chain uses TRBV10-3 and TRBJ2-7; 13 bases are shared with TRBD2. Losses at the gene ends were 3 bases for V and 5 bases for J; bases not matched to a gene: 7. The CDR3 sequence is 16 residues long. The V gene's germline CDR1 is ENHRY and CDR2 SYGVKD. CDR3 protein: CAISDWTSGRGDEQYF. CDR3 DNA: TGTGCCATCAGTGATTGGACTAGCGGGAGAGGAGACGAGCAGTACTTC.

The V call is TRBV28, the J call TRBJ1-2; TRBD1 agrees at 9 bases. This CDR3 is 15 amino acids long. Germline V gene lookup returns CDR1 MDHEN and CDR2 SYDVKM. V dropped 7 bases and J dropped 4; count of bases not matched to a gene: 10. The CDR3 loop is CASNSGTGIPYGYTF. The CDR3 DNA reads TGTGCCAGCAATTCCGGGACAGGGATCCCCTATGGCTACACCTTC.

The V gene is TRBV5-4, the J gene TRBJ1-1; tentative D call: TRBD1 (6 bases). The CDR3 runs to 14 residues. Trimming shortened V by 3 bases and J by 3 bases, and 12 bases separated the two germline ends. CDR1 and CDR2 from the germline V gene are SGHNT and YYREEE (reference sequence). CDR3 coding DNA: TGTGCCAGCAGCTACAGGGTGTTAGACACTGAAGCTTTCTTT. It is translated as CASSYRVLDTEAFF. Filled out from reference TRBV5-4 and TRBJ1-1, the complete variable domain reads ETGVTQSPTHLIKTRGQQVTLRCSSQSGHNTVSWYQQALGQGPQFIFQYYREEENGRGNFPPRFSGLQFPNYSSELNVNALELDDSALYLCASSYRVLDTEAFFGQGTRLTVV.

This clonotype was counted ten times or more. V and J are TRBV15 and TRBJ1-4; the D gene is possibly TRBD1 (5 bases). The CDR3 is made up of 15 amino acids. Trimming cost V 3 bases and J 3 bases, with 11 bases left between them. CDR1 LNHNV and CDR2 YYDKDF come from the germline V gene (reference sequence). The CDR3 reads CATSRGGTANEKLFF. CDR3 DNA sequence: TGTGCCACCAGCAGGGGCGGGACGGCTAATGAAAAACTGTTTTTT.

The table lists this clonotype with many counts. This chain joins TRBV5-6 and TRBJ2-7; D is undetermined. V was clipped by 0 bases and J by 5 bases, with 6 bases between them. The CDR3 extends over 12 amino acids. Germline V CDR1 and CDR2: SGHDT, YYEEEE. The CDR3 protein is CASSLGSNEQYF. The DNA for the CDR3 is TGTGCCAGCAGCTTGGGGAGCAACGAGCAGTACTTC.

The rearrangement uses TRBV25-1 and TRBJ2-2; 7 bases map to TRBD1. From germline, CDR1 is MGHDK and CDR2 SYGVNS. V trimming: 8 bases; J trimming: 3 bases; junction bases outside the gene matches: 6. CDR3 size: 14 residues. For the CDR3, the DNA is TGTGCCAGCCCCGACAGGGTCGACACCGGGGAGCTGTTTTTT. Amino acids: CASPDRVDTGELFF.

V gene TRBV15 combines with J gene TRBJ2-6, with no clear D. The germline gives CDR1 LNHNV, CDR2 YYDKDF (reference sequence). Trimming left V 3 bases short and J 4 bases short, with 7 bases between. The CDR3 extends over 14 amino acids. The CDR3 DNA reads TGTGCCACCAGCAGTAGTCGGGGGGCCAACGTCCTGACTTTC. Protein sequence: CATSSSRGANVLTF.

CDR3 protein: CSVLVNEQFF. CDR3 nucleotide sequence: TGCAGCGTTCTGGTCAATGAGCAGTTCTTC. The chain is built from TRBV29-1 and TRBJ2-1; D ambiguous. From germline, CDR1 is SQVTM and CDR2 ANQGSEA. This CDR3 is 10 amino acids long. The V end was cut by 5 bases, the J end by 6 bases, with 5 bases between.

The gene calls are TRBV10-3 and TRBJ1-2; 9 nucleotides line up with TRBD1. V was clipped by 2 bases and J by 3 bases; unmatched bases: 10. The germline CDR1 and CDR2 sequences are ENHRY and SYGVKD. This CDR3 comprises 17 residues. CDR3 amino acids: CAISEQDRGRTDYGYTF. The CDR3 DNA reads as TGTGCCATCAGTGAGCAGGACAGGGGCAGAACAGACTATGGCTACACCTTC.

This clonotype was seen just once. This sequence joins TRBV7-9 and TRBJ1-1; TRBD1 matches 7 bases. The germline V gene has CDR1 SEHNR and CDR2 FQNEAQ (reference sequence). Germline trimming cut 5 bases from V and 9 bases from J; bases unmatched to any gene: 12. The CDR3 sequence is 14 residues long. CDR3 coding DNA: TGTGCCAGCAGCCCCCGAACAGGGGAGGAGAAAGCTTTCTTT. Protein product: CASSPRTGEEKAFF.

The CDR3 DNA reads as TGTGCCAGCAACCTCGAGGGGCTTGAGCAGTACTTC. It codes for CASNLEGLEQYF. The chain uses TRBV28 and TRBJ2-7, with D perhaps given as TRBD1 or TRBD2 (5 bases each). V was shortened by 7 bases and J by 7 bases, with 14 bases between the two germline ends. CDR3 length: 12 amino acids. Per the germline V gene, CDR1 is MDHEN and CDR2 is SYDVKM.

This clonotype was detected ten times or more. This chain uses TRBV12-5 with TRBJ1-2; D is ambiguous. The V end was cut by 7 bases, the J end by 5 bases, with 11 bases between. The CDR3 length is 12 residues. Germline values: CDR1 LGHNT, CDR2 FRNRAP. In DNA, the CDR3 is TGTGCTAGTGCCTTGGACTCATATGGCTACACCTTC. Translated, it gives CASALDSYGYTF.

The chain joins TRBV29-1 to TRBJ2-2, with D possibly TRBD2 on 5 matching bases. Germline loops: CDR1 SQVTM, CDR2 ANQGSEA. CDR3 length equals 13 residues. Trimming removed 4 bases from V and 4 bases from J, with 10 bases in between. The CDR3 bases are TGCAGCGTTGGGCGGGCAAGCACCGGGGAGCTGTTTTTT. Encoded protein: CSVGRASTGELFF.